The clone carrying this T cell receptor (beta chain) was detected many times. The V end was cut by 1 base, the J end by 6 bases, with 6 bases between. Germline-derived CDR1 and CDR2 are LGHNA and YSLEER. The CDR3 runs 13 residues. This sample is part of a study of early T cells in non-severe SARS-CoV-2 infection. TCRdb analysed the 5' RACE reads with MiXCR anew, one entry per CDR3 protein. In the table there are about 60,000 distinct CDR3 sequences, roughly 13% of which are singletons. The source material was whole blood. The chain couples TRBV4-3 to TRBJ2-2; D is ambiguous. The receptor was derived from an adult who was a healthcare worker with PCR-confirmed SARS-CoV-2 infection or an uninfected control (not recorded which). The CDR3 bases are TGCGCCAGCAGCCAAGCTGGGGCCGGGGAGCTGTTTTTT. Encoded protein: CASSQAGAGELFF.